This T cell receptor beta chain appears in the sequencing data of a study of radiotherapy plus CTLA-4 blockade in lung cancer. CDR3 length: 15 amino acids. CDR1 SGHTS and CDR2 YDEGEE come from the germline V gene. V lost 3 bases, J lost 4 bases, and 13 bases lay in between. TCRdb keeps only in-frame clones here, not all; method: immunoSEQ multiplex PCR. The sample yields 80,000 to 95,000 clones, 80% to 85% seen once. The sample consisted of peripheral blood, taken from a patient treated with radiotherapy plus ipilimumab. The chain links TRBV5-8 to TRBJ2-2, with D perhaps TRBD2 (5 bases). The TCR originated in a human donor with non-small cell lung cancer that progressed on radiotherapy plus ipilimumab. The CDR3 region is CASSSRRGRTGELFF. The CDR3 DNA follows: TGTGCCAGCAGCTCCCGACGGGGTCGCACCGGGGAGCTGTTTTTT.